Listed here is a single TCR beta chain. Germline CDR1 reads SGDLS; CDR2 reads YYNGEE. The CDR3 is 20 amino acids. Germline trimming cut 0 bases from V and 2 bases from J; bases unmatched to any gene: 18. TCRdb itself ran the 5' RACE reads through MiXCR, one entry per CDR3 protein. The top ten clones hold 35% to 45% of a sample with 200,000 or so distinct CDR3 sequences, about 16% of them seen once. These data originate in a study of identical twins. These records were also assigned to another study, of T cells expressing NK-cell markers.

This rearrangement joins TRBV9 to TRBJ2-7, with 9 positions matching TRBD2. The source of this sequence is a woman between 18 and 29 years old in good health. Sequencing was done on a sample of CD8+ T cells sorted from blood. CDR3 sequence (DNA): TGTGCCAGCAGCGTAGGGTCCGGGACTAGCTCATATTTGCTTCCCTACGAGCAGTACTTC. Residues: CASSVGSGTSSYLLPYEQYF. Full variable domain (outside the CDR3, taken from reference TRBV9 and TRBJ2-7): DSGVTQTPKHLITATGQRVTLRCSPRSGDLSVYWYQQSLDQGLQFLIQYYNGEERAKGNILERFSAQQFPDLHSELNLSSLELGDSALYFCASSVGSGTSSYLLPYEQYFGPGTRLTVT.